This T cell receptor beta chain was recorded in a study of blood T cell repertoires in COVID-19. The wider study: The United States, Italy and Spain provided the acute and convalescent COVID-19 samples.

Germline V lookup: CDR1 GTSNPN, CDR2 SVGIG (reference sequence). This CDR3 region has 14 residues. Trimming at V came to 3 bases and at J to 7 bases, leaving 7 bases not matched to a gene. The repertoire was sequenced with immunoSEQ multiplex PCR; TCRdb's copy has only in-frame clones and lacks some. The table shows about 180,000 clones, with 80% to 90% occurring only once. This clone was recorded a few times. The specimen sequenced was peripheral blood. The origin of this receptor is a man over 45 with active or convalescent COVID-19. The chain is built from TRBV30 and TRBJ1-4; 8 positions agree with TRBD1. The CDR3 nucleotides read TGTGCCTGGAGGCCTCAGGGGGCGCTTGAAAAACTGTTTTTT. Protein: CAWRPQGALEKLFF. The full variable domain, rest sourced from reference TRBV30 and TRBJ1-4, is SQTIHQWPATLVQPVGSPLSLECTVEGTSNPNLYWYRQAAGRGLQLLFYSVGIGQISSEVPQNLSASRPQDRQFILSSKKLLLSDSGFYLCAWRPQGALEKLFFGSGTQLSVL.